A single sample is the source of the 19 T cell receptor beta chains below, sequenced in a study of naive and memory T cell subsets. Whole blood, roughly 2.4 ml, came from adult healthy volunteers. Reverse transcription of blood and skin TCR RNA was primed at alpha and beta constant regions. TCRdb itself ran the 5' RACE reads through MiXCR, one entry per CDR3 protein. The repertoire consists of tens of thousands of distinct CDR3 sequences, with around 3.9% occurring once and the leading ten covering about 7.8%. The receptors originated from a male donor in good health.

This clonotype was found many times. The chain has TRBV20-1 and TRBJ1-4, with a weak D call TRBD1 (5 bases). The length of the CDR3 is 14 residues. Germline CDR1 DFQATT, CDR2 SNEGSKA (reference sequence). Trimming stripped 4 bases from V and 4 bases from J, with 13 bases between. CDR3 in amino acids: CSAIRSRGNEKLFF. Here the CDR3 DNA reads TGCAGTGCTATCCGCTCGAGGGGTAATGAAAAACTGTTTTTT.

This clonotype was counted many times. The chain recombines TRBV7-9 with TRBJ1-5, with D perhaps TRBD1 (6 bases). The V and J ends lost 2 bases and 6 bases respectively, with 14 bases between them. Germline CDR1 and CDR2: SEHNR and FQNEAQ (reference sequence). The CDR3 covers 15 residues. The CDR3: CASSLMGAQGQPQHF. DNA for the CDR3: TGTGCCAGCAGCTTAATGGGGGCTCAGGGTCAGCCCCAGCATTTT.

There are many counts of this clonotype. The gene calls are TRBV18 and TRBJ2-2; D is perhaps TRBD2 (6 bases). Trimming left V 3 bases short and J 6 bases short, with 11 bases between. Germline V gives CDR1 KGHSH, CDR2 LQKENI. This CDR3 spans 14 amino acids. The CDR3 is CASSPREVAGELFF. CDR3 nucleotides: TGTGCCAGCTCACCGAGGGAGGTTGCCGGGGAGCTGTTTTTT.

In its sample, this clonotype was seen many times. The CDR3 nucleotides read TGTGCCACCAGCAGAGTCCGTGGGGGAGATACGCAGTATTTT. It specifies CATSRVRGGDTQYF. This chain joins TRBV15 and TRBJ2-3; perhaps D is TRBD1 or TRBD2 (5 bases each). The CDR3 totals 14 residues. V was trimmed by 1 base and J by 5 bases, leaving 10 bases between them. Looked up from germline, CDR1 is LNHNV and CDR2 is YYDKDF (reference sequence).

This clonotype has a count of ten or more. CDR3 sequence (DNA): TGTGCCAGCAGTGACTCGACTAGCGGGAGCACAGATACGCAGTATTTT. It encodes CASSDSTSGSTDTQYF. The rearrangement links TRBV6-4 to TRBJ2-3; 10 bases line up with TRBD2. The CDR3 sequence is 16 residues long. The junction had 0 bases not matched to a gene; V was cut back by 0 bases and J by 0 bases. Germline V gene lookup returns CDR1 MRHNA and CDR2 SNTAGT.

This clonotype was seen at least ten times. The chain uses TRBV12-3 or TRBV12-4 and TRBJ1-6; tentatively, D is TRBD1 (5 bases). The CDR3 consists of 17 residues. V was shortened by 6 bases and J by 1 base, with 16 bases between the two germline ends. CDR3 nucleotides: TGTGCCAGCAGCCTTTCTTGGGGGGGTTCCTATAATTCACCCCTCCACTTT. This codes for CASSLSWGGSYNSPLHF.

This clonotype has ten or more counts. A single base separates this from a much larger clone, so it may be a read error. The chain has TRBV12-2 and TRBJ1-5; the DNA was not used to check the table's D call, TRBD1. TRBV12-2 is marked as a pseudogene. There are 17 residues in the CDR3. The DNA for the CDR3 is TGTGCAAGTCGCCCCCGGCTACGGGGGTCGAGCAATCAGCCCCAGAATTTT. It encodes CASRPRLRGSSNQPQNF.

In its sample, this clonotype was seen many times. This sequence joins TRBV6-6 and TRBJ2-7; 12 positions agree with TRBD1. Trimming cost V 0 bases and J 6 bases; bases outside gene matches: 9. This CDR3 has 17 residues. Germline CDR1 and CDR2: MNHNY and SVGAGI (reference sequence). CDR3 nucleotides: TGTGCCAGCAGTTACTCGATATCCGGGACAGGGGGCAGCGAGCAGTACTTC. This gives the protein CASSYSISGTGGSEQYF.

This clonotype has ten or more counts. This chain joins TRBV6-2 or TRBV6-3 and TRBJ2-1, with D tentatively TRBD2 (6 bases). Germline-derived CDR1 and CDR2 are MNHEY and SVGEGT. The CDR3 consists of 16 residues. V was pared by 3 bases and J by 5 bases, with 17 bases between. The CDR3 loop reads CASSYSGLALNNEQFF. CDR3 sequence (DNA): TGTGCCAGCAGTTATTCGGGGCTAGCGCTTAACAATGAGCAGTTCTTC.

This clonotype has a count of ten or more. The rearrangement links TRBV28 to TRBJ2-1; weak D call: TRBD1 (6 bases). From germline, CDR1 is MDHEN and CDR2 SYDVKM. Trimming pared 7 bases from V and 9 bases from J, leaving 10 bases between. This CDR3 region has 11 residues. Written as DNA, the CDR3 is TGTGCCAGCATTCAGGGGATTGAGCAGTTCTTC. It encodes CASIQGIEQFF. Together with reference TRBV28 and TRBJ2-1, the CDR3 gives the full variable domain: DVKVTQSSRYLVKRTGEKVFLECVQDMDHENMFWYRQDPGLGLRLIYFSYDVKMKEKGDIPEGYSVSREKKERFSLILESASTNQTSMYLCASIQGIEQFFGPGTRLTVL.

This clonotype has ten or more counts. The chain uses TRBV30 and TRBJ1-1, with TRBD1 matching 7 bases. Per germline, CDR1 GTSNPN and CDR2 SVGIG (reference sequence). V gave up 2 bases and J gave up 8 bases; unmatched junction bases: 5. The CDR3 spans 12 residues. The CDR3 region is CAWSNWDREAFF. DNA for the CDR3: TGTGCCTGGAGTAACTGGGACAGAGAAGCTTTCTTT.

This clonotype was recorded many times. This CDR3 is CASSLEGGVGSGQYF. The CDR3 DNA reads as TGTGCCAGCAGCTTAGAGGGGGGGGTGGGCAGTGGGCAGTACTTC. The rearrangement links TRBV7-8 to TRBJ2-7, with D possibly TRBD2 on 7 matching bases. Looked up from germline, CDR1 is SGHVS and CDR2 is FQNEAQ. Trimming removed 1 base from V and 9 bases from J, with 19 bases in between. The CDR3 is made up of 15 amino acids.

Many counts were recorded for this clonotype. This chain connects TRBV29-1 to TRBJ2-7, with D tentatively TRBD2 (5 bases). Trimming pared 1 base from V and 2 bases from J, leaving 9 bases between. Germline V gene sequence: CDR1 SQVTM, CDR2 ANQGSEA. This CDR3 is built from 13 residues. The CDR3 reads CSVEVEGPYEQYF. The CDR3 DNA follows: TGCAGCGTTGAAGTAGAGGGCCCCTACGAGCAGTACTTC.

This clonotype was seen at least ten times. The V and J genes are TRBV30 and TRBJ2-5; D possibly matches TRBD1 or TRBD2 (5 bases each). Germline V gives CDR1 GTSNPN, CDR2 SVGIG (reference sequence). V shed 0 bases and J shed 7 bases, with 15 bases lying between them. The CDR3 is 14 residues long. The CDR3 sequence is CAWSVLGTEGTQYF. The DNA for the CDR3 is TGTGCCTGGAGTGTATTGGGGACCGAGGGGACCCAGTACTTC. Filled out from reference TRBV30 and TRBJ2-5, the complete variable domain reads SQTIHQWPATLVQPVGSPLSLECTVEGTSNPNLYWYRQAAGRGLQLLFYSVGIGQISSEVPQNLSASRPQDRQFILSSKKLLLSDSGFYLCAWSVLGTEGTQYFGPGTRLLVL.

The sample holds many counts of this clonotype. The gene calls are TRBV4-1 and TRBJ2-5, with D possibly being TRBD1 (5 bases). The CDR3 is made up of 15 amino acids. Germline lookup yields CDR1 MGHRA and CDR2 YSYEKL. Trimming removed 1 base at V and 3 bases at J, with 12 bases between. Here the CDR3 reads CASSQAVGDEETQYF. DNA for the CDR3: TGCGCCAGCAGCCAAGCGGTAGGGGATGAAGAGACCCAGTACTTC.

This clonotype was detected ten times or more. The chain combines TRBV2 with TRBJ2-1; the match to TRBD2 covers 8 bases. The V and J ends lost 5 bases and 3 bases, in that order; junction bases with no gene match: 6. Germline assignment: CDR1 SNHLY and CDR2 FYNNEI. This CDR3 is built from 15 residues. CDR3 sequence reads: CASSLSGSGYNEQFF. CDR3 nucleotide sequence: TGTGCCAGCAGTCTCAGCGGGAGTGGCTACAATGAGCAGTTCTTC.

In its sample, this clonotype is medium-sized (0.01 to 0.1%). The chain couples TRBV6-2 or TRBV6-3 to TRBJ2-1; 10 bases align to TRBD2. The V gene's germline CDR1 is MNHEY and CDR2 SVGEGT. V was clipped by 7 bases and J by 8 bases; unmatched bases: 14. This CDR3 is 16 amino acids long. For the CDR3, the DNA is TGTGCCAGCAATCCAGAGGTGGCTAGCGGGAGTTATGAGCAGTTCTTC. Amino acids: CASNPEVASGSYEQFF.

This clonotype showed up many times. The CDR3: CATSRDKTGPNEQYF. The DNA for the CDR3 is TGTGCCACCAGCAGAGATAAAACAGGACCCAACGAGCAGTACTTC. This rearrangement joins TRBV15 to TRBJ2-7; tentative D call: TRBD1 (5 bases). CDR1 is LNHNV and CDR2 is YYDKDF in the germline V gene (reference sequence). V was pared by 0 bases and J by 5 bases, with 14 bases between. This CDR3 is 15 amino acids long.

The sample holds many counts of this clonotype. This chain uses TRBV4-2 with TRBJ2-7; 8 positions agree with TRBD2. CDR3 size: 15 residues. Trimming cost V 0 bases and J 7 bases; bases outside gene matches: 8. The germline gives CDR1 LGHNA, CDR2 YNFKEQ. The CDR3 region has the DNA TGTGCCAGCAGCCAAGATCCAGCGGGAGTGCGGGAGCAGTACTTC. The encoded protein is CASSQDPAGVREQYF.